These 20 T cell receptor beta chains came from one sample sequenced in a study of blood T cells in healthy people across ages (dated by TCRdb to the mid-2010s). Library prep was done by 5' RACE. Sequencing was carried out with an Illumina HiSeq 2500. A second PCR of roughly 7 to 11 cycles was performed with a sample-barcoded 5' primer and a J-beta primer mix. TCRdb reworked the public reads: Q25 trimming with fastp, MiXCR clone assembly, productive beta chains retained. Entries are consolidated by CDR3 protein sequence, retaining the most common genes and DNA. A total of about 1.8 million distinct CDR3 sequences appear in this sample, 40% to 55% of them only once. The top ten hold 2.1% of the sample. Sample: blood. These TCRs come from a woman aged 40 to 55 in good health.

This clonotype was seen a few times. The CDR3, as DNA: TGTGCCAGCAGCTTAGCGGGCAGACCCCAGCATTTT. Its protein is CASSLAGRPQHF. The V and J genes are TRBV7-2 and TRBJ1-5; D call uncertain. This CDR3 comprises 12 residues. Germline CDR1 and CDR2: SGHTA and FQGNSA. Between the trimmed V and J ends, which lost 0 bases and 10 bases, there was a span of 7 bases.

CDR3: CASSQETRGAASNNEQFF. Written as DNA, the CDR3 is TGTGCCAGCAGCCAAGAAACCCGGGGGGCAGCTTCAAACAATGAGCAGTTCTTC. The chain is built from TRBV4-2 and TRBJ2-1; D might be TRBD2 (7 bases). The CDR3 consists of 18 residues. V was pared by 0 bases and J by 5 bases, with 20 bases between. CDR1 is LGHNA and CDR2 is YNFKEQ in the germline V gene.

The V gene is TRBV7-2, the J gene TRBJ2-4; weak D call: TRBD2 (6 bases). The J call may be mistaken, given a closer DNA end match to TRBJ2-7. The CDR3 runs 15 residues. Per germline, CDR1 SGHTA and CDR2 FQGNSA. CDR3 sequence reads: CASSLVGGADYEQYF. The CDR3, as DNA: TGTGCCAGCAGCTTAGTAGGCGGGGCGGACTACGAGCAGTACTTC.

This clonotype was seen many times. In nucleotides, the CDR3 is TGTGCCAGCAGCGCGACGACTAGCGGAGAGACCCAGTACTTC. Translation gives CASSATTSGETQYF. The chain couples TRBV7-2 to TRBJ2-5; 9 bases align to TRBD2. The junction had 5 bases not matched to a gene; V was cut back by 5 bases and J by 4 bases. Per the germline V gene, CDR1 is SGHTA and CDR2 is FQGNSA. This CDR3 spans 14 amino acids.

The J gene is TRBJ2-7, the V gene TRBV6-2 or TRBV6-3; 7 bases are shared with TRBD1. The germline V gene has CDR1 MNHEY and CDR2 SVGEGT. This CDR3 has 17 residues. The J segment lost 4 bases and the V segment lost 0 bases, leaving 12 bases of the junction unmatched. CDR3 coding DNA: TGTGCCAGCAGTTACTCCCCTTGGACAGGAGACTTGTACGAGCAGTACTTC. Translating gives CASSYSPWTGDLYEQYF.

Regarding this clonotype: Relative to the germline gene, one junction end is altered; a read error may explain this. CDR3 region: CASSLEVAGYEKYF. The CDR3, as DNA: TGTGCCAGCAGTCTTGAGGTAGCCGGCTACGAGAAGTACTTC. The chain employs TRBV11-2 and TRBJ2-7, with unresolved D. This CDR3 spans 14 amino acids. Germline V CDR1 and CDR2: SGHAT, FQNNGV.

This clonotype was counted only a few times. The chain recombines TRBV15 with TRBJ2-5; D remains ambiguous. This CDR3 has 12 amino acids. Trimming took off 0 bases at V and 7 bases at J, with 6 bases between the two ends. Looked up from germline, CDR1 is LNHNV and CDR2 is YYDKDF (reference sequence). DNA of the CDR3: TGTGCCACCAGCAGAGATCTTGGGACCCAGTACTTC. It yields the protein CATSRDLGTQYF.

V gene TRBV20-1 combines with J gene TRBJ2-3; D not resolved. The DNA matches TRBJ1-5 better at its end, which makes the J call doubtful. CDR3 length: 15 residues. The germline V gene has CDR1 DFQATT and CDR2 SNEGSKA (reference sequence). The CDR3 DNA sequence: TGCAGTGCTAGATCCCGGGGTGTCGTGGCAGATACGCAGCATTTT. Translated, it gives CSARSRGVVADTQHF.

The chain uses TRBV6-5 and TRBJ2-5, with 15 bases matching TRBD2. The V gene end was trimmed by 1 base and the J gene end by 9 bases; junction bases not matched to a gene: 6. The CDR3 extends over 16 amino acids. Germline V gene lookup returns CDR1 MNHEY and CDR2 SVGAGI. The chain's CDR3 is CASSYLTGLAGGSQYF. DNA for the CDR3: TGTGCCAGCAGTTACTTAACCGGACTAGCGGGGGGGTCCCAGTACTTC.

The chain combines TRBV12-3 or TRBV12-4 with TRBJ2-5, with 7 positions matching TRBD1. Trimming took 5 bases from V and 4 from J; bases not matched to a gene: 7. CDR3 length: 14 residues. The CDR3 is CASSIRDSGETQYF. CDR3 DNA sequence: TGTGCCAGCAGTATCCGGGACAGTGGAGAGACCCAGTACTTC.

Only a few counts were recorded for this clonotype. The chain is built from TRBV11-2 and TRBJ2-5, with D possibly TRBD1 on 5 matching bases. The CDR3 covers 18 residues. V lost 0 bases to trimming and J lost 0 bases, with 17 bases between them. The germline V gene has CDR1 SGHAT and CDR2 FQNNGV. The CDR3 sequence is CASSLDIRGAVYQETQYF. Written as DNA, the CDR3 is TGTGCCAGCAGCTTAGATATCCGTGGGGCAGTGTACCAAGAGACCCAGTACTTC.

This clonotype has more than one count but fewer than ten. The CDR3 nucleotides read TGCAGTGTTGCCCCGGGACAGCTAAACAATGAGCAGTTCTTC. Translating gives CSVAPGQLNNEQFF. This chain links TRBV20-1 with TRBJ2-1; 7 nucleotides line up with TRBD1. This CDR3 comprises 14 residues. Germline V CDR1 and CDR2: DFQATT, SNEGSKA (reference sequence). With 7 bases clipped from V and 5 bases from J, the junction kept 11 bases outside the gene matches.

V gene TRBV29-1 combines with J gene TRBJ2-5, with D perhaps matching TRBD2 (7 bases). The DNA end favors TRBJ2-7, so the J call may be wrong. The CDR3 loop spans 13 amino acids. Germline V gene data show CDR1 as SQVTM and CDR2 as ANQGSEA. The CDR3 nucleotides read TGCAGCGTTGCGGAGGGGGGGAGCTACGAGCAGTACTTC. The encoded protein is CSVAEGGSYEQYF.

This sequence joins TRBV7-2 and TRBJ2-4, with 9 nucleotides matching TRBD1. CDR3 length: 17 amino acids. Losses at the gene ends were 5 bases for V and 2 bases for J; bases not matched to a gene: 10. Germline CDR1 is SGHTA and CDR2 is FQGNSA. CDR3 in amino acids: CASSPRDRARTKNIQYF. The CDR3 bases are TGTGCCAGCAGCCCCCGGGACAGGGCACGAACCAAAAACATTCAGTACTTC.

This clonotype was seen only a few times. The chain couples TRBV27 to TRBJ2-7; D may be TRBD2 (5 bases). Germline CDR1 is MNHEY and CDR2 is SMNVEV (reference sequence). Trimming took 6 bases from V and 10 from J, leaving 22 bases between them. The CDR3 consists of 14 residues. The DNA of the CDR3 is TGTGCCAGCAGCGCTACTCGGGCGGGCTTGGGTCAGTACTTC. Translated, it gives CASSATRAGLGQYF.

This clonotype was seen a handful of times. V usage is TRBV3-1 and J usage is TRBJ2-7; D is possibly TRBD1 (6 bases). From germline, CDR1 is LGHDT and CDR2 YNNKEL (reference sequence). There are 14 residues in the CDR3. V was clipped by 6 bases and J by 1 base, with 13 bases between them. The CDR3 spells CASRQTGRSYEQYF. CDR3 DNA: TGTGCCAGCAGGCAGACAGGAAGATCCTACGAGCAGTACTTC.

Points on this clonotype: At one end the junction does not follow the germline gene, possibly because of a read error. The rearrangement links TRBV7-2 to TRBJ2-1, with 10 bases aligning to TRBD2. Per germline, CDR1 SGHTA and CDR2 FQGNSA. The CDR3 extends over 18 amino acids. CDR3 in DNA: TGTGCCAGCAGCTTACTTACCCCGGCTAGCGGGGGCTTCAATGGGCAGTTCTTC. Residues: CASSLLTPASGGFNGQFF.

This sequence joins TRBV18 and TRBJ1-1; 11 bases fit TRBD1. The CDR3 is made up of 14 amino acids. After removal of 5 bases from V and 3 bases from J, the junction contained 2 bases not matched to a gene. Germline V lookup: CDR1 KGHSH, CDR2 LQKENI. The CDR3 DNA is TGTGCCAGCTCAGAGGACAGGGGGCACACTGAAGCTTTCTTT. Encoded protein: CASSEDRGHTEAFF.

V usage is TRBV27 and J usage is TRBJ2-5; perhaps TRBD2 as D (6 bases). The CDR3 contains 17 residues. Germline values: CDR1 MNHEY, CDR2 SMNVEV (reference sequence). Trimming took 3 bases from V and 2 from J, leaving 19 bases between them. CDR3 protein: CASSFGGNLGKQETQYF. The CDR3 nucleotides read TGTGCCAGCAGTTTTGGGGGGAATTTAGGAAAGCAAGAGACCCAGTACTTC.

This rearrangement joins TRBV29-1 to TRBJ2-7, with D possibly being TRBD1 (5 bases). Germline V lookup: CDR1 SQVTM, CDR2 ANQGSEA. V lost 8 bases and J lost 0, with 14 bases in between. This CDR3 is built from 13 residues. This CDR3 reads CSMLTAYSYEQYF. CDR3 coding DNA: TGCAGCATGTTGACAGCCTACTCCTACGAGCAGTACTTC.